These 5 T cell receptor beta chains were sequenced from one sample in a study of blood T cell repertoires in COVID-19. Assay used: immunoSEQ multiplex PCR; TCRdb lists only in-frame clones, some missing. This repertoire shows hundreds of thousands of clones, 88% found once; its top ten account for around 1%. Sequenced material: PBMCs or T cells enriched from blood (not recorded which). These receptors came from a woman between 25 and 40 years old who had recovered from COVID-19.

The chain uses TRBV28 and TRBJ1-1; D is ambiguous. The CDR3 length is 12 residues. Germline lookup yields CDR1 MDHEN and CDR2 SYDVKM. The V end lost 6 bases, the J end lost 3 bases, and 8 bases lay between the germline ends. The CDR3 sequence is CASRSRYTEAFF. The CDR3 DNA reads TGTGCCAGCAGATCCCGTTACACTGAAGCTTTCTTT.

V and J are TRBV13 and TRBJ1-3; D unresolved. The CDR3 loop spans 17 amino acids. V was shortened by 1 base and J by 3 bases, with 16 bases between the two germline ends. CDR1 PRHDT and CDR2 FYEKMQ come from the germline V gene (reference sequence). The CDR3 sequence: CASSLVGPFGSGNTIYF. For the CDR3, the DNA is TGTGCCAGCAGCTTAGTGGGCCCCTTCGGCAGTGGAAACACCATATATTTT.

This clone was seen just once. The chain combines TRBV10-3 with TRBJ1-6, with 7 bases matching TRBD1. The trim removed 6 bases at V and 8 bases at J, leaving 10 bases unmatched. Germline assignment: CDR1 ENHRY and CDR2 SYGVKD. The CDR3 is 15 residues long. This chain's CDR3 is CAIRPTGAVDSPLHF. CDR3 bases: TGTGCCATCAGACCTACAGGGGCGGTTGATTCACCCCTCCACTTT.

V and J are TRBV7-2 and TRBJ2-7; tentative D call: TRBD1 (5 bases). The CDR3 extends over 13 amino acids. Trimming pared 1 base from V and 4 bases from J, leaving 8 bases between. Per germline, CDR1 SGHTA and CDR2 FQGNSA. The CDR3 DNA is TGTGCCAGCAGCTTAGTGACAGAGTACGAGCAGTACTTC. Translated: CASSLVTEYEQYF.

This clone came up once. The chain has TRBV2 and TRBJ1-4; weak D call: TRBD1 (6 bases). Between the trimmed V and J ends, which lost 6 bases and 8 bases, there was a span of 19 bases. The V gene's germline CDR1 is SNHLY and CDR2 FYNNEI. The CDR3 consists of 15 residues. CDR3: CASSGGDIALEKLFF. Written as DNA, the CDR3 is TGTGCCAGCAGCGGGGGGGACATAGCCCTAGAAAAACTGTTTTTT.